This T cell receptor (beta chain) is from a study of T-cell reconstitution after alpha-beta-depleted transplantation in children. V was trimmed by 3 bases and J by 7 bases, leaving 24 bases between them. CDR3 length: 17 residues. Looked up from germline, CDR1 is SQVTM and CDR2 is ANQGSEA. Unique molecular identifiers featured in how the TCRbeta library was prepared. TCRdb redid the calling of the PCR reads with MiXCR, one entry per CDR3 protein. The table records more than 250,000 distinct CDR3 sequences, 9.9% of them present only once. The origin of this receptor is a human donor who donated a stem cell graft to a child with SCID. The chain carries TRBV29-1 and TRBJ2-2, with TRBD2 as a possible D gene (7 bases). The source was PBMCs from the stem cell graft donor, collected from the stem cell graft. CDR3 residues: CSVEGPLGRGAVGELFF. CDR3 DNA: TGCAGCGTTGAGGGACCCCTGGGACGGGGGGCAGTCGGGGAGCTGTTTTTT.